These 29 T cell receptor beta chains came from one sample sequenced in a study of blood T cell repertoires in COVID-19. Some clones are missing from TCRdb's copy, which holds only in-frame ones; the method was immunoSEQ multiplex PCR. The profile shows around 120,000 clones, just over 85% of them singletons. Sequenced sample: peripheral blood. The receptors derive from a woman aged 45-65 years with active or convalescent COVID-19.

The chain couples TRBV7-2 to TRBJ2-3; D gene ambiguous. The CDR3 is 14 residues long. Trimming pared 2 bases from V and 4 bases from J, leaving 10 bases between. The germline V gene has CDR1 SGHTA and CDR2 FQGNSA. CDR3 DNA sequence: TGTGCCAGCAGCTTATCGTTTAATTCAGATACGCAGTATTTT. Its translation: CASSLSFNSDTQYF.

The CDR3 sequence: CASSPIGQGFHEQYF. CDR3 DNA: TGTGCCAGCAGCCCCATTGGACAGGGGTTTCACGAGCAGTACTTC. This chain connects TRBV5-6 to TRBJ2-7, with 9 bases identical to TRBD1. The germline gives CDR1 SGHDT, CDR2 YYEEEE. The ends lost 4 bases at V and 5 bases at J; junction bases unmatched: 10. The CDR3 sequence is 15 residues long.

The V call is TRBV29-1, the J call TRBJ2-1, with D possibly TRBD1 on 6 matching bases. The V gene lost 4 bases and the J gene lost 10 bases, with 8 bases spanning the gap. Germline assignment: CDR1 SQVTM and CDR2 ANQGSEA. This CDR3 contains 10 residues. The CDR3 protein is CSVGQVEQFF. The CDR3 DNA sequence: TGCAGCGTTGGACAGGTGGAGCAGTTCTTC.

Written as DNA, the CDR3 is TGTGCCTGGAGTGGGAGCGGTTCTAGCACAGATACGCAGTATTTT. Protein: CAWSGSGSSTDTQYF. V usage is TRBV30 and J usage is TRBJ2-3; the D gene is possibly TRBD2 (5 bases). The germline V gene has CDR1 GTSNPN and CDR2 SVGIG (reference sequence). The CDR3 totals 15 residues. With 1 base removed from V and 0 bases from J, the gap between germline ends came to 11 bases.

In the case of this clone: Other DNA variants within this sample encode the same CDR3. The chain couples TRBV20-1 to TRBJ2-7; 7 bases agree with TRBD2. Looked up from germline, CDR1 is DFQATT and CDR2 is SNEGSKA (reference sequence). The CDR3 extends over 11 amino acids. Unmatched junction bases numbered 1, after V lost 4 bases and J lost 4 bases. This CDR3 reads CSAMGGYEQYF. The CDR3 region has the DNA TGCAGTGCTATGGGGGGGTACGAGCAGTACTTC.

The chain couples TRBV21-1 to TRBJ1-5; the table names TRBD1, a call not compared with the DNA. TRBV21-1 is a pseudogene. The CDR3 spans 15 residues. The DNA of the CDR3 is TGTGCCAGCAGCGCACCCGGGACAGTCAATCAGCCCCAGCATTTT. This codes for CASSAPGTVNQPQHF.

The V gene is TRBV14, the J gene TRBJ2-5; 7 bases fit TRBD2. The CDR3 spans 16 residues. Germline V gives CDR1 SGHDN, CDR2 FVKESK. Trimming removed 0 bases from V and 3 bases from J; junction bases left unmatched: 7. This CDR3 reads CASSQDRGRGEETQYF. CDR3 DNA: TGTGCCAGCAGCCAAGACCGCGGGAGAGGGGAAGAGACCCAGTACTTC. Full variable domain (rest looked up from reference TRBV14 and TRBJ2-5): EAGVTQFPSHSVIEKGQTVTLRCDPISGHDNLYWYRRVMGKEIKFLLHFVKESKQDESGMPNNRFLAERTGGTYSTLKVQPAELEDSGVYFCASSQDRGRGEETQYFGPGTRLLVL.

This rearrangement joins TRBV7-2 to TRBJ2-7; maybe TRBD2 (6 bases). The V gene lost 2 bases and the J gene lost 1 base, with 12 bases spanning the gap. The CDR3 extends over 15 amino acids. CDR1 and CDR2 (germline): SGHTA, FQGNSA. The CDR3 is CASSLYSGGSYEQYF. The CDR3 DNA follows: TGTGCCAGCAGCTTATACTCCGGGGGATCCTACGAGCAGTACTTC. Supplemented by reference TRBV7-2 and TRBJ2-7, the full variable domain reads GAGVSQSPSNKVTEKGKDVELRCDPISGHTALYWYRQSLGQGLEFLIYFQGNSAPDKSGLPSDRFSAERTGGSVSTLTIQRTQQEDSAVYLCASSLYSGGSYEQYFGPGTRLTVT.

This clone was seen a single time. J is TRBJ2-3 and V is TRBV10-3; possible D gene TRBD1, 6 bases. The V end lost 11 bases, the J end lost 3 bases, and 21 bases lay between the germline ends. CDR3 length: 15 amino acids. Germline assignment: CDR1 ENHRY and CDR2 SYGVKD. CDR3 sequence reads: CASDPGTYSTDTQYF. CDR3 DNA: TGTGCCTCAGACCCCGGGACATACTCAACAGATACGCAGTATTTT.

Worth noting for this clone: A much bigger clone sits one base away, suggesting this may be a read error. The chain is built from TRBV2 and TRBJ1-2; tentatively, D is TRBD1 (5 bases). The CDR3 length is 13 residues. The germline V and J ends were trimmed by 7 bases and 8 bases, with 17 bases remaining between them. Germline V gene sequence: CDR1 SNHLY, CDR2 FYNNEI. The CDR3 bases are TGTGCCAGCAAGAGCAGGGCCCTCTTCGGCTACACCTTC. This codes for CASKSRALFGYTF.

The chain combines TRBV9 with TRBJ2-7; 8 bases are a match to TRBD2. Germline V gives CDR1 SGDLS, CDR2 YYNGEE. V lost 4 bases to trimming and J lost 3 bases; unmatched junction nucleotides: 3. The CDR3 is 13 residues long. This CDR3 is CASSFTSGYEQYF. The DNA of the CDR3 is TGTGCCAGCAGCTTTACTAGCGGCTACGAGCAGTACTTC.

This clone came up a few times. V is TRBV2 and J is TRBJ2-2, with a weak D call TRBD1 (5 bases). Trimming shortened V by 7 bases and J by 4 bases, and 10 bases separated the two germline ends. Germline V gene data show CDR1 as SNHLY and CDR2 as FYNNEI. The CDR3 sequence is 13 residues long. The CDR3 loop is CASTAGFTGELFF. The CDR3 DNA sequence: TGTGCCAGCACCGCAGGGTTCACCGGGGAGCTGTTTTTT.

This clone has a handful of counts. The chain combines TRBV27 with TRBJ1-5; the match to TRBD1 covers 9 bases. CDR3 length equals 20 residues. Germline values: CDR1 MNHEY, CDR2 SMNVEV (reference sequence). J lost 6 bases, V lost 6 bases, and 24 bases had no gene match. This CDR3 is CASSKGGDRVRQGLGQPQHF. In nucleotides, the CDR3 is TGTGCCAGCAGCAAAGGGGGGGACAGGGTGCGCCAGGGTCTAGGTCAGCCCCAGCATTTT.

V and J are TRBV28 and TRBJ2-1, with 11 bases aligning to TRBD2. Germline loops: CDR1 MDHEN, CDR2 SYDVKM. The J segment lost 6 bases and the V segment lost 4 bases, leaving 8 bases of the junction unmatched. This CDR3 spans 16 amino acids. CDR3 DNA sequence: TGTGCCAGCAGTTCCTATAGCGGGAGGGTCGGCAATGAGCAGTTCTTC. Translation gives CASSSYSGRVGNEQFF.

The rearrangement uses TRBV2 and TRBJ1-4; D is perhaps TRBD1 (6 bases). This CDR3 contains 15 residues. V lost 6 bases to trimming and J lost 2 bases, with 13 bases between them. Germline lookup yields CDR1 SNHLY and CDR2 FYNNEI. CDR3 sequence: CASRPDRTTNEKLFF. The DNA for the CDR3 is TGTGCCAGCAGGCCCGACAGGACTACTAATGAAAAACTGTTTTTT.

This clone was detected a few times. The rearrangement joins TRBV7-9 to TRBJ2-7, with 13 nucleotides matching TRBD2. The trim removed 5 bases at V and 3 bases at J, leaving 1 base unmatched. The length of the CDR3 is 14 residues. Germline-derived CDR1 and CDR2 are SEHNR and FQNEAQ (reference sequence). DNA of the CDR3: TGTGCCAGCAGCCGGACTAGCGGGAGCTACGAGCAGTACTTC. Translated, it gives CASSRTSGSYEQYF.

J is TRBJ2-1 and V is TRBV5-1, with D tentatively TRBD2 (6 bases). V dropped 0 bases and J dropped 9 bases, with 10 bases sitting between them. The CDR3 contains 13 residues. CDR1 is SGHRS, CDR2 YFSETQ, per germline. This CDR3 is CASSLDRGTEQFF. CDR3 sequence (DNA): TGCGCCAGCAGCTTGGACCGGGGGACTGAGCAGTTCTTC.

This chain connects TRBV7-2 to TRBJ2-7; the D is unclear. Trimming pared 4 bases from V and 7 bases from J, leaving 17 bases between. The germline gives CDR1 SGHTA, CDR2 FQGNSA. The CDR3 totals 14 residues. The CDR3, as DNA: TGTGCCAGCAGCTCCGACCTCGGAGCCTTGGAGCAGTACTTC. Translation gives CASSSDLGALEQYF.

The chain carries TRBV4-1 and TRBJ2-7; 10 bases agree with TRBD1. The CDR3 spans 16 residues. The germline V gene encodes CDR1 MGHRA and CDR2 YSYEKL. V shed 3 bases, J shed 2 bases, and the junction held 7 bases outside the gene matches. CDR3 sequence: CASSQGAGTGAYEQYF. The CDR3 nucleotides read TGCGCCAGCAGCCAGGGGGCCGGGACAGGGGCCTACGAGCAGTACTTC.

The chain carries TRBV3-1 (or the pseudogene TRBV3-2) and TRBJ2-5, with 12 bases lining up with TRBD2. Germline CDR1 LGHDT, CDR2 YNNKEL (reference sequence). The V and J ends lost 4 bases and 3 bases, in that order; junction bases with no gene match: 9. This CDR3 has 17 residues. In DNA, the CDR3 is TGTGCCAGCAGCCGGACTAGCGGGACGGTGCTTAAAGAGACCCAGTACTTC. Its translation: CASSRTSGTVLKETQYF.

CDR3 residues: CASSGREGEKLFF. For the CDR3, the DNA is TGTGCCAGCAGCGGCAGGGAGGGTGAAAAACTGTTTTTT. V usage is TRBV7-2 and J usage is TRBJ1-4, with D possibly matching TRBD1 (5 bases). Germline V lookup: CDR1 SGHTA, CDR2 FQGNSA. Trimming removed 5 bases from V and 7 bases from J, with 11 bases in between. The CDR3 spans 13 residues.

This clone occurred once. The CDR3 DNA reads as TGTGCCAGCAGCAAGGGACTAGCTGGTTCCTACGAGCAGTACTTC. Protein sequence: CASSKGLAGSYEQYF. This chain uses TRBV5-6 with TRBJ2-7; 9 bases are shared with TRBD2. The V gene's germline CDR1 is SGHDT and CDR2 YYEEEE. The CDR3 consists of 15 residues. Germline trimming cut 4 bases from V and 1 base from J; bases unmatched to any gene: 6.

As for this clone: Compared with germline, one end of the junction differs, possibly owing to a read error. The V call is TRBV3-1 (or the pseudogene TRBV3-2), the J call TRBJ2-3, with TRBD2 identical over 7 bases. Germline assignment: CDR1 LGHDT and CDR2 YNNKEL (reference sequence). This CDR3 has 15 residues. Here the CDR3 DNA reads TGTGCCAGCAGTCAAGGACTAGGTCGGCCAGATACGCAGTATTTT. Amino acids: CASSQGLGRPDTQYF.

The chain carries TRBV13 and TRBJ2-1; 7 bases line up with TRBD1. Germline V gene sequence: CDR1 PRHDT, CDR2 FYEKMQ (reference sequence). The CDR3 consists of 15 residues. J was trimmed by 6 bases and V by 2 bases; bases with no gene match: 7. The CDR3 nucleotides read TGTGCCAGCAGCTTAAAGGGGAACAGGGGCAATGAGCAGTTCTTC. This codes for CASSLKGNRGNEQFF.

The rearrangement uses TRBV25-1 and TRBJ2-7, with TRBD2 matching 9 bases. There are 14 residues in the CDR3. The germline V gene has CDR1 MGHDK and CDR2 SYGVNS. Germline trimming cut 2 bases from V and 2 bases from J; bases unmatched to any gene: 1. The DNA of the CDR3 is TGTGCCAGCAGTGAACTAGCGGGACCCTACGAGCAGTACTTC. Translated, it gives CASSELAGPYEQYF.

The chain combines TRBV10-3 with TRBJ2-7, with D unresolved. Germline lookup yields CDR1 ENHRY and CDR2 SYGVKD. V was cut by 2 bases and J by 3 bases, with 5 bases left in between. CDR3 length: 12 residues. DNA for the CDR3: TGTGCCATCAGTGAGGCGGACTACGAGCAGTACTTC. Protein sequence: CAISEADYEQYF.

This chain joins TRBV3-1 (or the pseudogene TRBV3-2) and TRBJ2-7; 7 positions match TRBD1. The V segment lost 5 bases and the J segment 1 base; nucleotides outside the gene matches: 8. CDR3 length equals 15 residues. The germline gives CDR1 LGHDT, CDR2 YNNKEL (reference sequence). CDR3 nucleotides: TGTGCCAGCAGCAACCGGGACAGACCTTCCTACGAGCAGTACTTC. Encoded protein: CASSNRDRPSYEQYF.

V usage is TRBV6-1 and J usage is TRBJ2-1; 16 nucleotides line up with TRBD2. The V and J ends lost 1 base and 7 bases, in that order; junction bases with no gene match: 13. Germline V gene lookup returns CDR1 MNHNS and CDR2 SASEGT. The CDR3 spans 20 residues. CDR3 bases: TGTGCCAGCAGTGAAGTGTGGGGACTAGCGGGAGGGCGGGAAGAAAATGAGCAGTTCTTC. This gives the protein CASSEVWGLAGGREENEQFF.

This clone was counted only a few times. J is TRBJ1-5 and V is TRBV1. TRBV1 is a known pseudogene. The CDR3 runs 12 residues. This CDR3 reads CTSSIRVQPQHF. The CDR3 coding sequence is TGCACCAGCAGTATACGGGTTCAGCCCCAGCATTTT.